The 20 T cell receptor beta chains in this list originate from one sample, sequenced in a study of molecular identifiers for immune sequencing clone quantification. MiXCR was run by TCRdb on the PCR reads, yielding one entry per CDR3 protein. The sample lists about 630,000 distinct CDR3 sequences, about 25% seen once, with 0.78% in the top ten. The sample was naive CD8+ T cells from blood, with Jurkat cell RNA spiked in. Regarding subset: FACS-sorted CD8+CD4-CCR7+CD45RA+ naive T cells. Every receptor here comes from a human donor in good health. Some libraries in this study had Jurkat cell RNA spiked in.

This clonotype was observed many times. The chain combines TRBV11-2 with TRBJ2-3; 10 positions agree with TRBD2. V trimming: 1 base; J trimming: 4 bases; junction bases outside the gene matches: 8. CDR3 size: 17 residues. CDR1 is SGHAT, CDR2 FQNNGV, per germline. DNA for the CDR3: TGTGCCAGCAGCTTAGTAGCCAGCGGGGGGGATGCAGATACGCAGTATTTT. This gives the protein CASSLVASGGDADTQYF.

Regarding this clonotype: One base away lies a much larger clone, so this may be a sequencing read error. J is TRBJ2-3 and V is TRBV29-1; D possibly uses TRBD1 or TRBD2 (5 bases each). The CDR3 sequence is 14 residues long. The germline V gene encodes CDR1 SQVTM and CDR2 ANQGSEA. V gave up 4 bases and J gave up 3 bases, with 14 bases separating them. CDR3 bases: TGCAGCGTTGGTGGGGCTAGCTTGACAGATACGCAGTATTTT. Its translation: CSVGGASLTDTQYF.

In its sample, this clonotype was seen a few times. The chain uses TRBV6-1 and TRBJ2-7; no definite D call. The CDR3 loop spans 14 amino acids. Germline V gene data show CDR1 as MNHNS and CDR2 as SASEGT. V gave up 4 bases and J gave up 0 bases, with 10 bases separating them. The CDR3 DNA sequence: TGTGCCAGCAGTGGCGTCAGGAGCTCCTACGAGCAGTACTTC. Protein: CASSGVRSSYEQYF.

The chain has TRBV19 and TRBJ2-2; tentative D call: TRBD2 (6 bases). V was pared by 4 bases and J by 6 bases, with 21 bases between. The CDR3 sequence is 17 residues long. Per germline, CDR1 LNHDA and CDR2 SQIVND (reference sequence). As DNA, the CDR3 is TGTGCCAGTAGTAGTAATTTGGGACTTCTGGCATCCGGGGAGCTGTTTTTT. This translates into CASSSNLGLLASGELFF.

This clonotype has ten or more counts. V usage is TRBV12-3 or TRBV12-4 and J usage is TRBJ2-4; D possibly uses TRBD1 or TRBD2 (5 bases each). Trimming left V 6 bases short and J 1 base short, with 13 bases between. The CDR3 totals 15 residues. CDR3 nucleotides: TGTGCCAGCAGCACCGACGAGGGGGCCAAAAACATTCAGTACTTC. Translating gives CASSTDEGAKNIQYF.

The chain joins TRBV5-1 to TRBJ1-4, with D uncertain. CDR3 size: 18 residues. The germline gives CDR1 SGHRS, CDR2 YFSETQ. V dropped 0 bases and J dropped 3 bases, with 18 bases sitting between them. CDR3 loop: CASSLVLGRGTANEKLFF. The CDR3 region has the DNA TGCGCCAGCAGCTTGGTTCTCGGGCGGGGAACAGCTAATGAAAAACTGTTTTTT.

This clonotype was observed many times. The chain couples TRBV10-3 to TRBJ2-7; 8 nucleotides align to TRBD2. Germline CDR1 and CDR2: ENHRY and SYGVKD. The CDR3 totals 15 residues. Germline trimming cut 3 bases from V and 6 bases from J; bases unmatched to any gene: 10. This CDR3 is CAISDISGRMPEQYF. DNA of the CDR3: TGTGCCATCAGTGATATAAGCGGGAGAATGCCCGAGCAGTACTTC.

This clonotype was seen a few times. A much larger clone is a single base away; this may be a read error. The gene calls are TRBV4-1 and TRBJ1-1; no reliable D call. V was shortened by 0 bases and J by 0 bases, with 14 bases between the two germline ends. CDR3 length: 17 amino acids. Germline CDR1 is MGHRA and CDR2 is YSYEKL. The CDR3 nucleotides are TGCGCCAGCAGCCAAGAAGTGCAGGTTTTGATGAACACTGAAGCTTTCTTT. It encodes CASSQEVQVLMNTEAFF.

This clonotype showed up many times. This sequence joins TRBV12-5 and TRBJ2-5; 7 bases fit TRBD2. Per germline, CDR1 LGHNT and CDR2 FRNRAP. The trim removed 0 bases at V and 2 bases at J, leaving 3 bases unmatched. This CDR3 comprises 15 residues. CDR3 loop: CASGLVPGGQETQYF. CDR3 sequence (DNA): TGTGCTAGTGGTTTGGTACCCGGGGGGCAAGAGACCCAGTACTTC.

This sequence joins TRBV6-1 and TRBJ1-3; D gene ambiguous. Trimming left V 2 bases short and J 2 bases short, with 10 bases between. This CDR3 comprises 15 residues. The germline CDR1 and CDR2 sequences are MNHNS and SASEGT. The CDR3 region has the DNA TGTGCCAGCAGTGAACAGCCTAACCCTGGAAACACCATATATTTT. Protein: CASSEQPNPGNTIYF.

The rearrangement joins TRBV12-3 or TRBV12-4 to TRBJ2-5; 11 bases fit TRBD1. Trimming at V came to 2 bases and at J to 5 bases, leaving 7 bases not matched to a gene. The CDR3 runs 16 residues. The CDR3 DNA sequence: TGTGCCAGCAGTTTACACGCGGGACAGGGGGAGGAGACCCAGTACTTC. It encodes CASSLHAGQGEETQYF.

CDR3 amino acids: CASSIDGGETQYF. DNA of the CDR3: TGTGCCAGTAGTATAGATGGGGGAGAGACCCAGTACTTC. The chain uses TRBV19 and TRBJ2-5; D possibly uses TRBD1 or TRBD2 (5 bases each). Germline CDR1 and CDR2: LNHDA and SQIVND (reference sequence). Trimming removed 0 bases from V and 4 bases from J, with 6 bases in between. The CDR3 length is 13 residues.

V gene TRBV4-3 combines with J gene TRBJ2-1, with TRBD2 identical over 7 bases. V shed 0 bases and J 2 bases; nucleotides not matched to a gene: 4. The CDR3 extends over 16 amino acids. Germline V gene data show CDR1 as LGHNA and CDR2 as YSLEER. This CDR3 is CASSQDSGAPYNEQFF. The CDR3, as DNA: TGCGCCAGCAGCCAAGACAGCGGGGCCCCCTACAATGAGCAGTTCTTC.

This clonotype was detected only a few times. The chain joins TRBV5-6 to TRBJ2-2; 7 bases fit TRBD1. J gave up 5 bases and V 1 base, and 11 bases lay outside the gene matches. Per the germline V gene, CDR1 is SGHDT and CDR2 is YYEEEE. The CDR3 covers 17 residues. As DNA, the CDR3 is TGTGCCAGCAGCTTGAGACAGGGTACTGTAGGGACCGGGGAGCTGTTTTTT. Amino acid sequence: CASSLRQGTVGTGELFF.

This clonotype was observed many times. The V gene is TRBV30, the J gene TRBJ1-1, with a tentative D call TRBD1 (5 bases). V was cut by 1 base and J by 5 bases, with 17 bases left in between. The CDR3 spans 15 residues. Looked up from germline, CDR1 is GTSNPN and CDR2 is SVGIG (reference sequence). This CDR3 reads CAWSGLEGWDTEAFF. The DNA of the CDR3 is TGTGCCTGGAGTGGTTTGGAGGGGTGGGATACTGAAGCTTTCTTT.

This clonotype showed up many times. This chain links TRBV9 with TRBJ2-3; maybe TRBD2 (6 bases). The CDR3 is 15 residues long. Germline V gives CDR1 SGDLS, CDR2 YYNGEE. V gave up 1 base and J gave up 1 base, with 10 bases separating them. CDR3 bases: TGTGCCAGCAGCGTACACGGGGGAGGCACAGATACGCAGTATTTT. This encodes CASSVHGGGTDTQYF.

This clonotype has at least ten counts. The V gene is TRBV30, the J gene TRBJ2-1; 9 nucleotides agree with TRBD2. Unmatched junction bases numbered 7, after V lost 4 bases and J lost 9 bases. CDR3 length: 13 amino acids. Germline CDR1 GTSNPN, CDR2 SVGIG (reference sequence). The CDR3 DNA is TGTGCCTGGAACTGGCGGGGGGGCGGTGAGCAGTTCTTC. Translated, it gives CAWNWRGGGEQFF.

In its sample, this clonotype was seen many times. The CDR3 sequence is CASSLHDEKLFF. CDR3 in DNA: TGTGCCAGCAGCTTACACGACGAAAAACTGTTTTTT. The V call is TRBV5-4, the J call TRBJ1-4; no firm D call. CDR3 length: 12 amino acids. V was cut by 2 bases and J by 8 bases, with 7 bases left in between. Germline-derived CDR1 and CDR2 are SGHNT and YYREEE (reference sequence).

A single count supports this clonotype. The rearrangement uses TRBV4-3 and TRBJ2-5; 8 bases are shared with TRBD2. Germline trimming cut 4 bases from V and 1 base from J; bases unmatched to any gene: 5. There are 15 residues in the CDR3. CDR1 LGHNA and CDR2 YSLEER come from the germline V gene. The CDR3 here is CASSRGSGVQETQYF. CDR3 DNA sequence: TGCGCCAGCAGCCGGGGTAGCGGGGTCCAAGAGACCCAGTACTTC.

As to this clonotype: A much larger clone differs from this one at a single base, so this may be a read error. The chain carries TRBV12-3 or TRBV12-4 and TRBJ2-5; possibly TRBD1 for D (5 bases). This CDR3 spans 14 amino acids. The CDR3 is CASSRTGYQEAQYF. The CDR3 coding sequence is TGTGCCAGCAGTCGAACAGGTTACCAAGAGGCCCAGTACTTC.